This is a list of T cell receptor beta chains from one sample in a study. From the 5' RACE reads, TCRdb called clonotypes with MiXCR, one entry per CDR3 protein. The sample carries tens of thousands of distinct CDR3 sequences, approximately 25% recorded once. The sequenced sample consisted of memory CD4+ T cells sorted from blood. These receptors all stem from a female donor with breast cancer. CDR3s include the opening cysteine and the closing phenylalanine or tryptophan. A D gene is named only where the DNA matches it firmly. The size field is filled for only some rows; it gives once, few, many or a size class.

V gene	clone size	D gene	J gene	CDR3 protein	CDR3 DNA
TRBV7-3	.	TRBD1	TRBJ1-1	CASSPQGGNTEAFF	TGTGCCAGCAGCCCACAGGGGGGAAACACTGAAGCTTTCTTT
TRBV28	.	TRBD1	TRBJ1-5	CASTPTGEQPQHF	TGTGCCAGCACTCCGACAGGGGAACAGCCCCAGCATTTT
TRBV28	.	TRBD1	TRBJ2-3	CASSRDRVSADTQYF	TGTGCCAGCAGTAGGGACAGGGTATCGGCAGATACGCAGTATTTT
TRBV27	few	.	TRBJ2-3	CASSSATDTQYF	TGTGCCAGCAGTTCAGCCACAGATACGCAGTATTTT
TRBV4-3	many	.	TRBJ2-7	CASSQDRDWAYEQYF	TGCGCCAGCAGCCAAGACCGGGACTGGGCCTACGAGCAGTACTTC
TRBV5-6	many	TRBD2	TRBJ2-5	CASSLPRGGGETQYF	TGTGCCAGCAGCCTACCGCGGGGGGGAGGGGAGACCCAGTACTTC
TRBV7-7	.	.	TRBJ2-5	CASSFRQGETQYF	TGTGCTAGCAGCTTTCGACAAGGAGAGACCCAGTACTTC
TRBV12-3/TRBV12-4	few	.	TRBJ2-1	CASSWTYNEQFF	TGTGCCAGCAGTTGGACCTACAATGAGCAGTTCTTC
TRBV4-1	.	TRBD1	TRBJ1-4	CASGHPGGGDEKLFF	TGCGCCAGCGGCCACCCAGGGGGCGGAGATGAAAAACTGTTTTTT
TRBV7-3	once	TRBD1	TRBJ2-1	CASSSEDRGNEQFF	TGTGCCAGCAGCTCGGAAGACAGGGGGAATGAGCAGTTCTTC
TRBV6-5	medium-sized	.	TRBJ2-7	CASSYGREQYF	TGTGCCAGCAGTTACGGTCGCGAGCAGTACTTC
TRBV12-3/TRBV12-4	many	.	TRBJ1-5	CASSQDRSNQPQHF	TGTGCCAGCAGCCAGGACCGAAGCAATCAGCCCCAGCATTTT
TRBV4-1	few	TRBD1	TRBJ2-3	CASSQVQTGASDTQYF	TGCGCCAGCAGCCAAGTACAGACAGGGGCATCAGATACGCAGTATTTT
TRBV4-1	few	TRBD2	TRBJ2-1	CASSQLTGASGYNEQFF	TGCGCCAGCAGTCAACTAACCGGGGCTAGCGGCTACAATGAGCAGTTCTTC
TRBV10-2	.	.	TRBJ2-1	CASSESPRGSSYNEQFF	TGCGCCAGCAGTGAGTCGCCCCGCGGAAGCTCCTACAATGAGCAGTTCTTC
TRBV5-1	.	.	TRBJ1-6	CASSLDGTANSPLHF	TGCGCCAGCAGCTTGGACGGGACGGCAAATTCACCCCTCCACTTT
TRBV19	.	TRBD2	TRBJ2-1	CASTLGGNEQFF	TGTGCCAGTACCCTCGGGGGGAATGAGCAGTTCTTC
TRBV4-2	few	.	TRBJ2-5	CASSQAAGSEETQYF	TGTGCCAGCAGCCAAGCGGCAGGGTCGGAAGAGACCCAGTACTTC
TRBV4-1	.	TRBD2	TRBJ2-3	CARSQAPGGGGTDTQYF	TGCGCCCGCAGCCAAGCCCCCGGCGGGGGGGGCACAGATACGCAGTATTTT
TRBV20-1	few	TRBD2	TRBJ2-1	CSAGIAGGRNEQFF	TGCAGTGCTGGGATTGCGGGAGGTAGGAATGAGCAGTTCTTC
TRBV7-9	many	TRBD1	TRBJ1-2	CASSLLGQGYGYTF	TGTGCCAGCAGCTTATTGGGACAGGGCTATGGCTACACCTTC
TRBV14	.	.	TRBJ2-3	CASSRQHSRTDTQYF	TGTGCCAGCAGCCGACAGCACAGCCGCACAGATACGCAGTATTTT
TRBV27	few	.	TRBJ1-5	CASSLVATNQPQHF	TGTGCCAGCAGCCTAGTAGCGACAAATCAGCCCCAGCATTTT
TRBV27	.	.	TRBJ2-5	CASSFQTQGETQYF	TGTGCCAGCAGTTTCCAAACCCAGGGGGAGACCCAGTACTTC
TRBV7-9	few	TRBD2	TRBJ2-7	CASSSGGVNEQYF	TGTGCCAGCAGCTCCGGGGGGGTAAACGAGCAGTACTTC
TRBV7-2	.	TRBD1	TRBJ2-3	CASSFITGVVTQYF	TGTGCCAGCAGCTTTATCACAGGGGTTGTTACGCAGTATTTT
TRBV7-2	once	.	TRBJ1-4	CASRGQGWEELFF	TGTGCCAGCAGAGGGCAGGGATGGGAAGAACTGTTTTTT
TRBV11-1	.	.	TRBJ2-1	CASSLRTGSSYNEQFF	TGTGCCAGCAGCTTAAGGACGGGGAGCTCCTACAATGAGCAGTTCTTC
TRBV11-1	.	TRBD2	TRBJ2-2	CASSLVAGGPSTGELFF	TGTGCCAGCAGCTTAGTAGCGGGAGGGCCAAGCACCGGGGAGCTGTTTTTT
TRBV6-5	.	.	TRBJ2-3	CASSYASYADTQYF	TGTGCCAGCAGTTACGCCAGTTATGCAGATACGCAGTATTTT
TRBV29-1	.	TRBD1	TRBJ2-7	CSVAPGQGYEQYF	TGCAGCGTTGCACCGGGACAGGGCTACGAGCAGTACTTC
TRBV7-3	few	TRBD2	TRBJ2-1	CASSPWTSGSSYNEQFF	TGTGCCAGCAGCCCCTGGACTAGCGGGAGCTCCTACAATGAGCAGTTCTTC
TRBV29-1	.	.	TRBJ2-7	CSVEAFTPSYEQYF	TGCAGCGTTGAAGCCTTCACCCCCTCCTACGAGCAGTACTTC
TRBV20-1	few	.	TRBJ2-2	CGATTGAYTGELFF	TGCGGTGCTACTACAGGAGCTTACACCGGGGAGCTGTTTTTT
TRBV9	.	.	TRBJ2-3	CASSVDGSTDTQYF	TGTGCCAGCAGCGTAGACGGGAGCACAGATACGCAGTATTTT
TRBV3-1	few	.	TRBJ2-7	CASSQTGEQYF	TGTGCCAGCAGCCAAACGGGAGAGCAGTACTTC
TRBV20-1	many	TRBD2	TRBJ2-5	CSASGREGLMETQYF	TGCAGTGCTAGTGGGCGGGAGGGCCTTATGGAGACCCAGTACTTC
TRBV4-1	medium-sized	TRBD1	TRBJ1-1	CASLPGQGKAATEAFF	TGCGCCAGCCTACCGGGACAGGGGAAGGCGGCCACTGAAGCTTTCTTT
TRBV30	.	.	TRBJ2-1	CAWGQPYNEQFF	TGTGCCTGGGGACAGCCCTACAATGAGCAGTTCTTC
TRBV10-3	.	.	TRBJ2-6	CAISVMASGANVLTF	TGTGCCATCAGTGTAATGGCTTCCGGGGCCAACGTCCTGACTTTC
TRBV7-3	many	.	TRBJ2-7	CASSNTGSLRPEQYF	TGTGCCAGCAGCAATACCGGGTCCCTGCGGCCCGAGCAGTACTTC
TRBV27	.	.	TRBJ1-1	CASSATVNTEAFF	TGTGCCAGCAGTGCGACAGTGAACACTGAAGCTTTCTTT
TRBV12-3/TRBV12-4	.	.	TRBJ2-7	CASSLAGGEGEQYF	TGTGCCAGCAGTTTAGCTGGGGGAGAGGGCGAGCAGTACTTC
TRBV4-1	.	TRBD2	TRBJ2-1	CASSQDLRTSGNEQFF	TGCGCCAGCAGCCAAGATTTAAGGACTAGCGGAAATGAGCAGTTCTTC
TRBV4-1	many	.	TRBJ2-4	CASSPLQLAKNIQYF	TGCGCCAGCAGCCCATTACAGTTAGCCAAAAACATTCAGTACTTC
TRBV5-1	few	.	TRBJ1-2	CASSGSRTHGGYTF	TGCGCCAGCAGCGGATCCAGGACCCATGGGGGATACACCTTC
TRBV5-1	few	.	TRBJ2-7	CASSLAMGDPYEQYF	TGCGCCAGCAGCTTGGCCATGGGGGATCCCTACGAGCAGTACTTC
TRBV5-4	many	.	TRBJ2-1	CASSFSAAGGEQFF	TGTGCCAGCAGCTTTTCAGCGGCGGGCGGCGAGCAGTTCTTC
TRBV4-3	few	TRBD1	TRBJ1-6	CASSQDTLQDRLNSPLHF	TGCGCCAGCAGCCAGGATACGCTACAGGACAGGCTTAATTCACCCCTCCACTTT
TRBV27	.	.	TRBJ2-2	CASIARGELFF	TGTGCCAGCATCGCTAGGGGGGAGCTGTTTTTT
TRBV7-9	few	TRBD2	TRBJ2-1	CASSLMGGGDNEQFF	TGTGCCAGCAGCTTAATGGGCGGGGGTGACAATGAGCAGTTCTTC
TRBV25-1	few	.	TRBJ2-7	CASSGTASLGEQYF	TGTGCCAGCAGTGGGACAGCCTCTCTAGGCGAGCAGTACTTC
TRBV7-2	few	.	TRBJ2-7	CASSYTSDEQYF	TGTGCCAGCAGCTATACTAGTGACGAGCAGTACTTC
TRBV28	.	.	TRBJ1-6	CASSFQSSYNSPLHF	TGTGCCAGCAGTTTTCAGAGCTCCTATAATTCACCCCTCCACTTT
TRBV7-2	many	.	TRBJ2-3	CASSKLTDTQYF	TGTGCCAGCAGCAAACTCACAGATACGCAGTATTTT
TRBV29-1	few	.	TRBJ2-1	CSGERFGADNEQFF	TGCAGCGGCGAGCGATTCGGCGCCGACAATGAGCAGTTCTTC
TRBV25-1	once	.	TRBJ1-6	CASSDQGGSPLHF	TGTGCCAGCAGTGACCAGGGCGGCTCACCCCTCCACTTT
TRBV27	.	.	TRBJ2-2	CASSHTGELFF	TGTGCCAGCAGCCACACCGGGGAGCTGTTTTTT
TRBV27	many	TRBD2	TRBJ2-1	CASSLTPAGGPWNEQFF	TGTGCCAGCAGTTTGACCCCAGCGGGGGGGCCCTGGAATGAGCAGTTCTTC